The rows below give T cell receptor beta chains drawn from one sample of a study of CD8+CD57+ T cells in acquired aplastic anemia. From the reads, TCRdb called clonotypes with MiXCR, one entry per CDR3 protein. This sample carries 150,000 to 200,000 distinct CDR3 sequences, around 48% of them seen once, and the ten largest clones take roughly 1.2%. The sample consisted of sorted CD4+, CD8+, or CD8+CD57+ T cells (not recorded which) from PBMCs. The origin of the receptors is a human donor with aplastic anemia. Each CDR3 is given without its conserved first and last residue.

v_gene	j_gene	CDR3aa
TRBV12-5	TRBJ2-1	ASGVGQGVNEQF
TRBV2	TRBJ2-7	ASSRTDSSYEQY
TRBV20-1	TRBJ1-2	SAAQGRGYYGYT
TRBV24-1	TRBJ1-1	ATSDLLSGRAF
TRBV5-1	TRBJ2-5	ASSADRVGQETQY
TRBV19	TRBJ1-1	ASDDLTGRNTEAF
TRBV5-1	TRBJ2-2	ASSLEVGGTDTGELF
TRBV6-1	TRBJ2-2	ASRVSGGDTGELF
TRBV24-1	TRBJ2-5	ATSDHQETQY
TRBV27	TRBJ2-7	ASSLTGAYEQY
TRBV29-1	TRBJ2-1	SVLSRGLGEQF
TRBV19	TRBJ1-5	ASTTTGEWNQPQH
TRBV5-4	TRBJ2-1	ASSYPGGGYNEQF
TRBV9	TRBJ2-5	ASSLGGASETQY
TRBV10-1	TRBJ1-5	ASSERTGGGTKAHSNQPQH
TRBV19	TRBJ1-1	ASSFQGLHTEAF
TRBV6-1	TRBJ2-7	ASSTRDRATYEQY
TRBV7-6	TRBJ2-5	ASSPENEETQY
TRBV14	TRBJ2-7	ASSQVGYEQY
TRBV10-2	TRBJ2-2	ASQLTGLKNTGELF
TRBV7-2	TRBJ2-5	ASSLEWQGETQY
TRBV20-1	TRBJ1-2	SALGQGNYGYT
TRBV4-1	TRBJ2-1	ASSQERGFRNEQF
TRBV15	TRBJ2-1	ATSRGESSDEQF
TRBV7-9	TRBJ1-1	ASSTGQTEAF
TRBV5-6	TRBJ2-2	ASSPGTGGGTGELF
TRBV29-1	TRBJ1-1	SVGTVNTEAF
TRBV9	TRBJ1-5	ASSQGDSNQPQH
TRBV7-2	TRBJ2-1	ASSLTLSPGDNEQF
TRBV6-5	TRBJ2-7	ASSYEQGSFYEQY
TRBV5-1	TRBJ2-7	ASSLGQGATYEQY
TRBV14	TRBJ1-2	ASSQDADWSDGYT
TRBV20-1	TRBJ1-5	SARDSNQPQH
TRBV20-1	TRBJ2-2	SAGVDYGELF
TRBV20-1	TRBJ2-7	SATPGLPSGSYEQY
TRBV29-1	TRBJ2-5	SVKGRVVETQY
TRBV2	TRBJ2-7	ASGPGYGQAPEQY
TRBV4-2	TRBJ1-1	ASSQEGANTEAF
TRBV29-1	TRBJ2-3	SVDDRDPDTQY
TRBV29-1	TRBJ1-1	STLTAKNTEAF
TRBV20-1	TRBJ1-1	SAPPEVGVNTEAF
TRBV19	TRBJ2-1	ASSIGQVRNEQF
TRBV5-5	TRBJ1-1	ASSLSAEREAF
TRBV19	TRBJ1-2	ASSIVHGAGYT
TRBV7-8	TRBJ1-2	ASSSSGQGDYGYT
TRBV20-1	TRBJ2-2	SASWGGGGTGELF
TRBV12-3/TRBV12-4	TRBJ2-5	ASSLRAGGLISETQY